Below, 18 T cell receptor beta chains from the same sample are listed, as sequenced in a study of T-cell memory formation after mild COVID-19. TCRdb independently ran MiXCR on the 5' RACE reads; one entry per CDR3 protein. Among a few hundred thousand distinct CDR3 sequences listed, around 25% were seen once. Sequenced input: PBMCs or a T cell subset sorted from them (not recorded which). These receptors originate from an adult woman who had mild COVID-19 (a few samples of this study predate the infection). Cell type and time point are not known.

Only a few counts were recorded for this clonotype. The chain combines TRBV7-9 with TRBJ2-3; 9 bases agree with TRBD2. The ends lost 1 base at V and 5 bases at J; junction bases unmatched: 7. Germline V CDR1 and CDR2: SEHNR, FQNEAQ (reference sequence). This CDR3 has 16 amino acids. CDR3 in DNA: TGTGCCAGCAGCTTAGGACTAGCGGAGGGAGTAGATACGCAGTATTTT. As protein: CASSLGLAEGVDTQYF.

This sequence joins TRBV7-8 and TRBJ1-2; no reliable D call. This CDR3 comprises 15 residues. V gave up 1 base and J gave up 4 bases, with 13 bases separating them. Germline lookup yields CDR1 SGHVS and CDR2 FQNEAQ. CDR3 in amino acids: CASSLGAGLPYGYTF. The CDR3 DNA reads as TGTGCCAGCAGCTTAGGGGCAGGCCTCCCCTATGGCTACACCTTC.

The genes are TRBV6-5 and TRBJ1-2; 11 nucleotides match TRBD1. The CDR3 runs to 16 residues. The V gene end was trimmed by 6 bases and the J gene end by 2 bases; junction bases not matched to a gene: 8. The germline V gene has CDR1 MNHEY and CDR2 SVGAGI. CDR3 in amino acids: CASRRDRGFRNYGYTF. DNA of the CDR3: TGTGCCAGCAGACGGGACAGGGGGTTCAGGAACTATGGCTACACCTTC.

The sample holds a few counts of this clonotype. CDR3 coding DNA: TGTGCCAGCACGGGGCTTGATAGGAATACGCAGTATTTT. Translating gives CASTGLDRNTQYF. The V call is TRBV7-9, the J call TRBJ2-3; D may match TRBD1 or TRBD2 (5 bases each). The V and J ends lost 7 bases and 7 bases respectively, with 15 bases between them. Germline values: CDR1 SEHNR, CDR2 FQNEAQ (reference sequence). The CDR3 extends over 13 amino acids. The full variable domain, completed using reference TRBV7-9 and TRBJ2-3, is DTGVSQNPRHKITKRGQNVTFRCDPISEHNRLYWYRQTLGQGPEFLTYFQNEAQLEKSRLLSDRFSAERPKGSFSTLEIQRTEQGDSAMYLCASTGLDRNTQYFGPGTRLTVL.

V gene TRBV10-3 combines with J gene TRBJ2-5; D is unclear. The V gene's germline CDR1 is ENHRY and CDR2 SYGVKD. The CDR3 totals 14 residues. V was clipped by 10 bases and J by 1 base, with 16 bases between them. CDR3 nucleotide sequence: TGTGCCACCCGCGCCCGTCCCCCCCAAGAGACCCAGTACTTC. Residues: CATRARPPQETQYF.

The CDR3 bases are TGTGCCACCAGGACGGACAGGGGGCTTGGAAACACCATATATTTT. Amino acids: CATRTDRGLGNTIYF. This sequence joins TRBV15 and TRBJ1-3; 11 bases are a match to TRBD1. The V segment lost 6 bases and the J segment 3 bases; nucleotides outside the gene matches: 4. Looked up from germline, CDR1 is LNHNV and CDR2 is YYDKDF (reference sequence). This CDR3 spans 15 amino acids.

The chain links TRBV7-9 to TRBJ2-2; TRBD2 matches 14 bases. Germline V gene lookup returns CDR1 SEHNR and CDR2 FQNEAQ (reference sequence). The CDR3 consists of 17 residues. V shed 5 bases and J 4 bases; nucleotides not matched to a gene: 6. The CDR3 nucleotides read TGTGCCAGCAGCACCCGACTAGCGGGAGGGCTCACCGGGGAGCTGTTTTTT. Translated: CASSTRLAGGLTGELFF.

The CDR3 loop is CASSLRASGYNEQFF. CDR3 DNA sequence: TGTGCCAGCAGCTTGAGGGCTAGCGGGTACAATGAGCAGTTCTTC. The rearrangement joins TRBV7-2 to TRBJ2-1, with TRBD2 matching 8 bases. Unmatched junction bases numbered 5, after V lost 3 bases and J lost 4 bases. Germline lookup yields CDR1 SGHTA and CDR2 FQGNSA. This CDR3 has 15 residues.

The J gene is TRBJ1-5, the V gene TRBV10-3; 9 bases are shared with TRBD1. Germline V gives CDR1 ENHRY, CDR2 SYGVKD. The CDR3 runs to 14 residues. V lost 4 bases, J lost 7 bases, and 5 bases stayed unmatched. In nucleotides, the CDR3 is TGTGCCATCAGTGTGGGACAGGGCGACCAGCCCCAGCATTTT. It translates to CAISVGQGDQPQHF.

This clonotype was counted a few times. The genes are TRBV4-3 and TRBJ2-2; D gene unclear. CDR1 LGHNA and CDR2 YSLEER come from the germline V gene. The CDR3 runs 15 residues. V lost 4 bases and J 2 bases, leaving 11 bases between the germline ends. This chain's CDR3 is CASSPVSLNTGELFF. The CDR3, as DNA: TGCGCCAGCAGCCCGGTTAGCCTAAACACCGGGGAGCTGTTTTTT.

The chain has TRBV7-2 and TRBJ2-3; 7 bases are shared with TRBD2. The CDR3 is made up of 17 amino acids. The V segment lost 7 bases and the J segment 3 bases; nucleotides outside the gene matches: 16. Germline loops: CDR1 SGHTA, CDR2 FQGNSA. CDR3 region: CASIHSVGGPSTDTQYF. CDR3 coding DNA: TGTGCCAGCATCCATTCGGTGGGAGGGCCCTCGACAGATACGCAGTATTTT.

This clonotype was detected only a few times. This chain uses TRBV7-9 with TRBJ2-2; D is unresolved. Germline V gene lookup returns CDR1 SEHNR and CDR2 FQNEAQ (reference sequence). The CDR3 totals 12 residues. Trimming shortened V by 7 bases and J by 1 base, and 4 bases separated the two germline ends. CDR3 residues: CASILNTGELFF. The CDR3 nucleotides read TGTGCCAGCATCCTGAACACCGGGGAGCTGTTTTTT.

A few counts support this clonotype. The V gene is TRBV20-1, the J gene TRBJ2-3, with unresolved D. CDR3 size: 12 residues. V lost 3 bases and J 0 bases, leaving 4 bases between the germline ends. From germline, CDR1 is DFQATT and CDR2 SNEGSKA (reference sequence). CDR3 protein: CSASESTDTQYF. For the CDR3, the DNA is TGCAGTGCTAGTGAGAGCACAGATACGCAGTATTTT.

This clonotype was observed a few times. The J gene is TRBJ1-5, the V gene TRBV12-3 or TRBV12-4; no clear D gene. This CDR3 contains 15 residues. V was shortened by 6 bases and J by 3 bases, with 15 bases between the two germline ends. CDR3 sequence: CASSGEGHNNQPQHF. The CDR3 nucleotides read TGTGCCAGCAGCGGGGAAGGGCACAACAATCAGCCCCAGCATTTT.

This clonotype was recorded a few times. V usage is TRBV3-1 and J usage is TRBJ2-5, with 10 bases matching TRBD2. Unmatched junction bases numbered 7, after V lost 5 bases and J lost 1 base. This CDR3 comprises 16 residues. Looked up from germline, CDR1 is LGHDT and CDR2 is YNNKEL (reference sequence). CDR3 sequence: CASSFRTSGIQETQYF. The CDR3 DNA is TGTGCCAGCAGCTTTCGGACTAGCGGTATCCAAGAGACCCAGTACTTC.

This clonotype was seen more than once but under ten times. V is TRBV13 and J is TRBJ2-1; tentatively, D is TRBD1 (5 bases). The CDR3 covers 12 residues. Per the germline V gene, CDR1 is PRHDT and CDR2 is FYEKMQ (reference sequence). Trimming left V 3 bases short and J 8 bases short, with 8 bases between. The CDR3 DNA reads TGTGCCAGCAGCTTCCAGGGCCATGAGCAGTTCTTC. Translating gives CASSFQGHEQFF.

CDR3 protein: CASSHLGEGAGELFF. The CDR3 region has the DNA TGCGCCAGCAGCCATCTCGGCGAGGGGGCCGGGGAGCTGTTTTTT. The chain is built from TRBV4-3 and TRBJ2-2, with a possible D match to TRBD1 (6 bases). The CDR3 consists of 15 residues. CDR1 is LGHNA and CDR2 is YSLEER in the germline V gene. The germline V and J ends were trimmed by 3 bases and 6 bases, with 14 bases remaining between them.

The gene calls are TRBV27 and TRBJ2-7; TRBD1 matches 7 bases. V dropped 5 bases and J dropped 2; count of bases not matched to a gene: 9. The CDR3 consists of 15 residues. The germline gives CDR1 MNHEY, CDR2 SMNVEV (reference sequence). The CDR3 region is CASSPSGTAAYEQYF. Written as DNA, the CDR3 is TGTGCCAGCAGTCCCTCCGGGACAGCCGCCTACGAGCAGTACTTC.